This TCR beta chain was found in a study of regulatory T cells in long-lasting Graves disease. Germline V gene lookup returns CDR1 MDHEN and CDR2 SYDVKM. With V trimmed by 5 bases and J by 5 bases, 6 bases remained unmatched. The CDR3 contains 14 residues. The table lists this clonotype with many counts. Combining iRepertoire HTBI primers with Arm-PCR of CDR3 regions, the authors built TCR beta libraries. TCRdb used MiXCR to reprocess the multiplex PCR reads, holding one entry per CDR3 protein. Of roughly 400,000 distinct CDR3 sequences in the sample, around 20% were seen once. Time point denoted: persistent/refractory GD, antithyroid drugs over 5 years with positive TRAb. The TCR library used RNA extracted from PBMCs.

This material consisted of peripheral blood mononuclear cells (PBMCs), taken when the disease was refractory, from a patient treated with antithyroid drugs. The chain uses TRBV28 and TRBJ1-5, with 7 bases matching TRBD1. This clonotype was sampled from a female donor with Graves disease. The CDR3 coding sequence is TGTGCCAGCAGTGTCGACAGGGACCATCAGCCCCAGCATTTT. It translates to CASSVDRDHQPQHF.